A single sample is the source of the 21 T cell receptor beta chains below, sequenced in a study of cytomegalovirus exposure and HLA in healthy donors. PCR was performed using 60 Vbeta and 13 Jbeta primers. The repertoire was sequenced with immunoSEQ multiplex PCR; TCRdb's copy has only in-frame clones and lacks some. The sample holds roughly 130,000 clones, approximately 86% seen once. The sample consisted of PBMCs. Receptors originate from a boy between 10 and 17 years old in good health and CMV-seronegative.

The CDR3, as DNA: TGTGCCAGCAGGAGATCCGGGAATCTATATGGCTACACCTTC. Its translation is CASRRSGNLYGYTF. The chain employs TRBV5-6 and TRBJ1-2, with D unclear. V was cut by 5 bases and J by 5 bases, with 16 bases left in between. The length of the CDR3 is 14 residues. CDR1 is SGHDT, CDR2 YYEEEE, per germline. Drawing the rest from reference TRBV5-6 and TRBJ1-2, the complete variable domain is DAGVTQSPTHLIKTRGQQVTLRCSPKSGHDTVSWYQQALGQGPQFIFQYYEEEERQRGNFPDRFSGHQFPNYSSELNVNALLLGDSALYLCASRRSGNLYGYTFGSGTRLTVV.

V and J are TRBV27 and TRBJ1-2; D unresolved. Germline V lookup: CDR1 MNHEY, CDR2 SMNVEV (reference sequence). The length of the CDR3 is 13 residues. The ends were cut back, 7 bases at V and 3 bases at J, with 12 bases in the middle. CDR3: CASTGGTDYGYTF. The CDR3 region has the DNA TGTGCCAGCACCGGTGGCACAGACTATGGCTACACCTTC.

The chain links TRBV9 to TRBJ1-1, with a possible D match to TRBD1 (6 bases). CDR1 SGDLS and CDR2 YYNGEE come from the germline V gene. The CDR3 has 15 amino acids. V shed 3 bases and J shed 0 bases, with 12 bases lying between them. CDR3: CASSARPGVNTEAFF. CDR3 DNA: TGTGCCAGCAGCGCCCGGCCAGGGGTGAACACTGAAGCTTTCTTT.

J is TRBJ2-2 and V is TRBV6-1, with D possibly matching TRBD2 (6 bases). The germline gives CDR1 MNHNS, CDR2 SASEGT. Between the trimmed V and J ends, which lost 0 bases and 7 bases, there was a span of 15 bases. The CDR3 sequence is 16 residues long. The CDR3 here is CASSEAWMGGGGELFF. CDR3 bases: TGTGCCAGCAGTGAAGCGTGGATGGGGGGTGGCGGGGAGCTGTTTTTT.

This clone was counted once. The chain uses TRBV19 and TRBJ1-1, with D maybe TRBD1 (5 bases). Germline CDR1 is LNHDA and CDR2 is SQIVND (reference sequence). The CDR3 has 15 residues. With 6 bases removed from V and 0 bases from J, the gap between germline ends came to 14 bases. The CDR3 DNA reads TGTGCCAGTAGCCCTGAGACAGCAGTGAACACTGAAGCTTTCTTT. It translates to CASSPETAVNTEAFF.

The rearrangement links TRBV7-2 to TRBJ1-3; possibly TRBD1 for D (6 bases). CDR1 SGHTA and CDR2 FQGNSA come from the germline V gene. This CDR3 has 17 amino acids. Trimming shortened V by 3 bases and J by 0 bases, and 15 bases separated the two germline ends. The CDR3 DNA reads as TGTGCCAGCAGCTTGGGGGCCAGGGGTAGCTCTGGAAACACCATATATTTT. This sequence encodes CASSLGARGSSGNTIYF.

The rearrangement links TRBV7-9 to TRBJ2-7, with D unclear. Germline values: CDR1 SEHNR, CDR2 FQNEAQ (reference sequence). Trimming stripped 5 bases from V and 7 bases from J, with 15 bases between. There are 13 residues in the CDR3. The CDR3 bases are TGTGCCAGCAGCCCCCCCTGGGCCCGGGAGCAGTACTTC. Protein product: CASSPPWAREQYF.

The chain links TRBV14 to TRBJ2-1; 8 bases are a match to TRBD2. Germline CDR1 and CDR2: SGHDN and FVKESK. J gave up 0 bases and V 0 bases, and 4 bases lay outside the gene matches. There are 17 residues in the CDR3. The CDR3 reads CASSQEWSGGSYNEQFF. CDR3 coding DNA: TGTGCCAGCAGCCAAGAGTGGAGCGGGGGCTCCTACAATGAGCAGTTCTTC.

The chain is built from TRBV6-1 and TRBJ2-1; possibly TRBD2 for D (6 bases). The CDR3 runs 14 residues. In germline, CDR1 is MNHNS, CDR2 SASEGT. V was shortened by 0 bases and J by 7 bases, with 10 bases between the two germline ends. The DNA of the CDR3 is TGTGCCAGCAGTGAAGCGGGGGGACGGAATGAGCAGTTCTTC. Translation gives CASSEAGGRNEQFF.

V usage is TRBV13 and J usage is TRBJ2-7; 7 bases align to TRBD2. This CDR3 spans 15 amino acids. V dropped 4 bases and J dropped 7; count of bases not matched to a gene: 13. The V gene's germline CDR1 is PRHDT and CDR2 FYEKMQ (reference sequence). The CDR3 nucleotides are TGTGCCAGCAGCTCCCCCCTTGGCGGGAGTGGAGAGCAGTACTTC. This codes for CASSSPLGGSGEQYF.

V gene TRBV19 combines with J gene TRBJ1-3; TRBD1 agrees at 7 bases. CDR1 and CDR2 (germline): LNHDA, SQIVND (reference sequence). V was clipped by 6 bases and J by 8 bases; unmatched bases: 7. The CDR3 is made up of 13 amino acids. CDR3 DNA sequence: TGTGCCAGTAGACAAGGACAGGCAGACACCATATATTTT. Translated, it gives CASRQGQADTIYF.

The chain recombines TRBV7-9 with TRBJ2-2, with D possibly matching TRBD2 (5 bases). Per germline, CDR1 SEHNR and CDR2 FQNEAQ (reference sequence). The CDR3 sequence is 12 residues long. The V gene lost 4 bases and the J gene lost 7 bases, with 7 bases spanning the gap. Here the CDR3 reads CASSSTSGELFF. The CDR3 DNA sequence: TGTGCCAGCAGCTCTACTAGCGGGGAGCTGTTTTTT.

The V and J genes are TRBV18 and TRBJ1-5; 7 bases are shared with TRBD1. CDR1 KGHSH and CDR2 LQKENI come from the germline V gene. The CDR3 has 14 residues. J gave up 3 bases and V 3 bases, and 2 bases lay outside the gene matches. CDR3 sequence: CASSPGTDNQPQHF. The CDR3 nucleotides read TGTGCCAGCTCACCCGGGACAGACAATCAGCCCCAGCATTTT.

Only a few counts were recorded for this clone. The V call is TRBV5-4, the J call TRBJ2-7, with D maybe TRBD2 (6 bases). Trimming took 4 bases from V and 4 from J, leaving 18 bases between them. CDR1 is SGHNT and CDR2 is YYREEE in the germline V gene (reference sequence). This CDR3 has 15 residues. The CDR3 loop reads CASSLPGDLGYEQYF. The CDR3 DNA reads TGTGCCAGCAGCCTACCGGGGGACTTGGGATACGAGCAGTACTTC.

This clone ranks as medium-sized (0.01 to 0.1%). This chain joins TRBV5-3 and TRBJ2-7; 9 bases align to TRBD1. TRBV5-3 is treated as an ORF (open reading frame) with a function not yet certain. Germline trimming cut 5 bases from V and 2 bases from J; bases unmatched to any gene: 2. CDR3 length: 13 amino acids. This CDR3 reads CARSGQGPYEQYF. The DNA for the CDR3 is TGTGCCAGAAGTGGACAGGGGCCCTACGAGCAGTACTTC.

The J gene is TRBJ2-7, the V gene TRBV4-2; TRBD2 is a possible D gene (6 bases). Trimming removed 4 bases from V and 5 bases from J, with 15 bases in between. CDR3 size: 14 residues. Germline assignment: CDR1 LGHNA and CDR2 YNFKEQ. CDR3 region: CASSPGERPHEQYF. As DNA, the CDR3 is TGTGCCAGCAGCCCGGGGGAGAGGCCCCACGAGCAGTACTTC.

The chain uses TRBV5-1 and TRBJ2-7; tentative D call: TRBD1 (5 bases). Germline CDR1 is SGHRS and CDR2 is YFSETQ. The CDR3 contains 14 residues. Trimming took 4 bases from V and 2 from J, leaving 13 bases between them. The DNA for the CDR3 is TGCGCCAGCAGCGTGGAAGGGGCGCCCTACGAGCAGTACTTC. Protein product: CASSVEGAPYEQYF. The full variable domain, its missing parts supplied by reference TRBV5-1 and TRBJ2-7, is KAGVTQTPRYLIKTRGQQVTLSCSPISGHRSVSWYQQTPGQGLQFLFEYFSETQRNKGNFPGRFSGRQFSNSRSEMNVSTLELGDSALYLCASSVEGAPYEQYFGPGTRLTVT.

J is TRBJ1-5 and V is TRBV2; TRBD1 is a possible D gene (5 bases). The CDR3 is 12 residues long. The germline V gene has CDR1 SNHLY and CDR2 FYNNEI. Trimming cost V 6 bases and J 6 bases, with 9 bases left between them. The CDR3 nucleotides are TGTGCCAGCAGCGATAGGGGTCAGCCCCAGCATTTT. Amino acid sequence: CASSDRGQPQHF.

This chain connects TRBV6-6 to TRBJ2-2; D not resolved. CDR3 size: 13 residues. Germline V gene lookup returns CDR1 MNHNY and CDR2 SVGAGI (reference sequence). Trimming took 2 bases from V and 6 from J, leaving 7 bases between them. CDR3 bases: TGTGCCAGCAGTTACGCGCCGGCCGGGGAGCTGTTTTTT. As protein: CASSYAPAGELFF.

This clone was found once. This chain connects TRBV15 to TRBJ2-7; 7 bases are shared with TRBD2. J was trimmed by 3 bases and V by 1 base; bases with no gene match: 9. Germline lookup yields CDR1 LNHNV and CDR2 YYDKDF (reference sequence). This CDR3 has 16 amino acids. The DNA for the CDR3 is TGTGCCACCAGCAGAGGCGAGGGTAAGCGGGACTACGAGCAGTACTTC. Translation gives CATSRGEGKRDYEQYF.

The chain links TRBV9 to TRBJ2-7; 10 nucleotides agree with TRBD1. V was pared by 0 bases and J by 3 bases, with 6 bases of the junction left unmatched. The CDR3 has 16 amino acids. The germline CDR1 and CDR2 sequences are SGDLS and YYNGEE. CDR3 sequence (DNA): TGTGCCAGCAGCGTAGGGGGGACAGGGGACGACTACGAGCAGTACTTC. This codes for CASSVGGTGDDYEQYF.